The 9 T cell receptor beta chains in this list originate from one sample, sequenced in a study of Tregs in tolerant kidney transplant recipients. Clones were read by immunoSEQ multiplex PCR, and TCRdb kept only the in-frame ones, dropping some. The profile covers about 46,000 clones, with roughly nine tenths appearing a single time and about 0.74% taken by the ten largest. Sequencing was done on a sample of Tregs from blood. The receptors were sampled from a human donor in good health.

This chain joins TRBV11-3 and TRBJ1-6; the D gene is possibly TRBD1 (6 bases). CDR3 length: 13 residues. V gave up 3 bases and J gave up 8 bases, with 8 bases separating them. Germline V gene sequence: CDR1 SGHNT, CDR2 YENEEA. The CDR3 is CASSFSGDSPLHF. The CDR3 DNA follows: TGTGCCAGCAGCTTCTCAGGGGATTCACCCCTCCACTTT.

There are a few counts of this clone. V is TRBV7-9 and J is TRBJ1-3, with D tentatively TRBD1 (5 bases). Germline CDR1 reads SEHNR; CDR2 reads FQNEAQ (reference sequence). The CDR3 sequence is 15 residues long. Trimming took 6 bases from V and 2 from J, leaving 14 bases between them. The CDR3 loop is CASRGTGGPGNTIYF. DNA of the CDR3: TGTGCCAGCAGAGGAACAGGAGGGCCTGGAAACACCATATATTTT.

J is TRBJ2-3 and V is TRBV5-1; 8 bases align to TRBD1. Germline V gene sequence: CDR1 SGHRS, CDR2 YFSETQ. The J segment lost 8 bases and the V segment lost 7 bases, leaving 6 bases of the junction unmatched. The CDR3 has 12 amino acids. The CDR3 loop is CASGDGQGTQYF. The CDR3 DNA reads as TGCGCCAGCGGGGATGGACAGGGTACGCAGTATTTT.

V gene TRBV4-1 combines with J gene TRBJ2-5, with TRBD1 matching 7 bases. This CDR3 spans 14 amino acids. Germline lookup yields CDR1 MGHRA and CDR2 YSYEKL. The V and J ends lost 3 bases and 4 bases, in that order; junction bases with no gene match: 5. For the CDR3, the DNA is TGCGCCAGCAGCCAGGGACAGCAGCGAGAGACCCAGTACTTC. Translation: CASSQGQQRETQYF.

CDR3 loop: CASSYGRGLDEKLFF. The CDR3 nucleotides are TGTGCCAGCAGTTACGGCAGGGGATTGGATGAAAAACTGTTTTTT. The V and J genes are TRBV6-5 and TRBJ1-4; tentatively, D is TRBD1 (6 bases). The CDR3 runs to 15 residues. The V gene's germline CDR1 is MNHEY and CDR2 SVGAGI. Trimming shortened V by 2 bases and J by 6 bases, and 13 bases separated the two germline ends.

This clone was detected only a few times. The chain uses TRBV25-1 and TRBJ1-2; D uncertain. The V and J ends lost 2 bases and 7 bases respectively, with 5 bases between them. This CDR3 comprises 11 residues. Germline V CDR1 and CDR2: MGHDK, SYGVNS. CDR3 bases: TGTGCCAGCAGTGAACCTGGTGGCTACACCTTC. It encodes CASSEPGGYTF.

The chain is built from TRBV14 and TRBJ2-5, with TRBD2 identical over 12 bases. The CDR3 runs 16 residues. Trimming took 4 bases from V and 5 from J; bases not matched to a gene: 8. The germline CDR1 and CDR2 sequences are SGHDN and FVKESK. For the CDR3, the DNA is TGTGCCAGCAGCCGACTAGCGGGAGTAGCCCAGGAGACCCAGTACTTC. It encodes CASSRLAGVAQETQYF.

V is TRBV14 and J is TRBJ1-2, with D perhaps matching TRBD1 (6 bases). The CDR3 runs to 13 residues. Germline V gene data show CDR1 as SGHDN and CDR2 as FVKESK. V gave up 4 bases and J gave up 5 bases, with 11 bases separating them. In DNA form, the CDR3 reads TGTGCCAGCAGCCCCCAAACAGGGTATGGCTACACCTTC. Encoded protein: CASSPQTGYGYTF. Full variable domain (missing parts from reference TRBV14 and TRBJ1-2): EAGVTQFPSHSVIEKGQTVTLRCDPISGHDNLYWYRRVMGKEIKFLLHFVKESKQDESGMPNNRFLAERTGGTYSTLKVQPAELEDSGVYFCASSPQTGYGYTFGSGTRLTVV.

The genes are TRBV7-3 and TRBJ2-7; tentative D call: TRBD2 (5 bases). CDR3 length equals 15 residues. Germline V gene data show CDR1 as SGHTA and CDR2 as FQGTGA. The V gene lost 5 bases and the J gene lost 0 bases, with 14 bases spanning the gap. CDR3 DNA sequence: TGTGCCAGCAGCCCCCAAAGCGGAGGCTCCTACGAGCAGTACTTC. Its translation: CASSPQSGGSYEQYF.